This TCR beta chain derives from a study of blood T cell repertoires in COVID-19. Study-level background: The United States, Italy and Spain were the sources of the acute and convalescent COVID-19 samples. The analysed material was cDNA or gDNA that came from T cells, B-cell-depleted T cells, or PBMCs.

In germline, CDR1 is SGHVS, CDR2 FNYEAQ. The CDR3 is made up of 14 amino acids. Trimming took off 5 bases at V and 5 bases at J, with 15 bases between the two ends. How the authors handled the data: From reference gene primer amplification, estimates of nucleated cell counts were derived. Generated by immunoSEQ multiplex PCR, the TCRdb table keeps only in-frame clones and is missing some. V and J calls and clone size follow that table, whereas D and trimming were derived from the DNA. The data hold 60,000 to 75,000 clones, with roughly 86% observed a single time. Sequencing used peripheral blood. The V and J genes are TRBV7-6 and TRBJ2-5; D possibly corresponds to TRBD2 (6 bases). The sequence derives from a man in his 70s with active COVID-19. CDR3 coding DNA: TGTGCCAGCAGCCCACCGGTGGGAGGCGAGACCCAGTACTTC. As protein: CASSPPVGGETQYF.